Shown below are 28 T cell receptor beta chains from a single sample sequenced in a study of beta chain features in type 1 diabetes. As every portion of the isolated RNA was reverse transcribed, the sequencing read expressed TCRB transcripts. The table came from immunoSEQ multiplex PCR; TCRdb's copy has only in-frame clones and leaves some out. The sample shows some 44,000 clones, under 65% of them seen only once. Sequenced sample: Tregs from blood. The receptors here all came from a woman aged 18-35 years in good health.

The genes are TRBV13 and TRBJ2-3, with D unresolved. Germline CDR1 and CDR2: PRHDT and FYEKMQ (reference sequence). Deletions cut 1 base from V and 0 bases from J, with 5 bases between. The CDR3 sequence is 14 residues long. CDR3 amino acids: CASSLDRSTDTQYF. As DNA, the CDR3 is TGTGCCAGCAGCTTAGACAGAAGCACAGATACGCAGTATTTT.

This sequence joins TRBV19 and TRBJ2-1; D remains unclear. Germline lookup yields CDR1 LNHDA and CDR2 SQIVND (reference sequence). V lost 4 bases, J lost 6 bases, and 10 bases lay in between. The CDR3 has 13 amino acids. The CDR3 is CASSNPSGNEQFF. As DNA, the CDR3 is TGTGCCAGTAGTAACCCTAGTGGCAATGAGCAGTTCTTC.

The chain combines TRBV30 with TRBJ1-4; TRBD1 might be the D (5 bases). The CDR3 has 16 residues. V was pared by 0 bases and J by 2 bases, with 13 bases between. Germline V gene lookup returns CDR1 GTSNPN and CDR2 SVGIG (reference sequence). The CDR3 DNA follows: TGTGCCTGGAGTGTATCCAGGGTCCGGACTAATGAAAAACTGTTTTTT. This sequence encodes CAWSVSRVRTNEKLFF.

The chain carries TRBV29-1 and TRBJ2-7; 12 bases agree with TRBD1. Germline V CDR1 and CDR2: SQVTM, ANQGSEA. This CDR3 comprises 15 residues. After removal of 5 bases from V and 4 bases from J, the junction contained 9 bases not matched to a gene. CDR3: CSVKTGTGGVYEQYF. The CDR3 DNA reads as TGCAGCGTTAAGACCGGGACAGGGGGCGTATACGAGCAGTACTTC.

This clone was counted a few times. The chain uses TRBV9 and TRBJ2-1; 9 nucleotides line up with TRBD2. CDR3 length: 20 residues. Trimming took 0 bases from V and 7 from J; bases not matched to a gene: 20. The germline V gene has CDR1 SGDLS and CDR2 YYNGEE. CDR3 bases: TGTGCCAGCAGCGTAGAGGGGGCCGGGGCTAGCGGGATGTATGAAAATGAGCAGTTCTTC. It encodes CASSVEGAGASGMYENEQFF.

J is TRBJ2-3 and V is TRBV7-3, with 8 bases that match TRBD1. From germline, CDR1 is SGHTA and CDR2 FQGTGA. The length of the CDR3 is 18 residues. Unmatched junction bases numbered 8, after V lost 0 bases and J lost 0 bases. The CDR3 sequence: CASSLTASGGSSTDTQYF. As DNA, the CDR3 is TGTGCCAGCAGCTTAACGGCCTCAGGGGGCTCTAGCACAGATACGCAGTATTTT.

The chain joins TRBV11-2 to TRBJ2-1; the D is unclear. Trimming stripped 5 bases from V and 7 bases from J, with 18 bases between. The length of the CDR3 is 15 residues. Germline V gives CDR1 SGHAT, CDR2 FQNNGV. The CDR3 bases are TGTGCCAGCAGCCCAACGCGGCATTTACGGAATGAGCAGTTCTTC. It yields the protein CASSPTRHLRNEQFF. The whole variable domain, remainder taken from reference TRBV11-2 and TRBJ2-1, is EAGVAQSPRYKIIEKRQSVAFWCNPISGHATLYWYQQILGQGPKLLIQFQNNGVVDDSQLPKDRFSAERLKGVDSTLKIQPAKLEDSAVYLCASSPTRHLRNEQFFGPGTRLTVL.

The genes are TRBV7-9 and TRBJ2-1, with a tentative D call TRBD1 (6 bases). Between the trimmed V and J ends, which lost 5 bases and 2 bases, there was a span of 16 bases. The CDR3 is 16 amino acids. Germline-derived CDR1 and CDR2 are SEHNR and FQNEAQ (reference sequence). The CDR3 here is CASSRGGSQTYNEQFF. The CDR3, as DNA: TGTGCCAGCAGCCGTGGGGGCAGCCAAACCTACAATGAGCAGTTCTTC.

The chain combines TRBV7-2 with TRBJ2-5, with 11 bases fitting TRBD2. CDR3 length: 15 residues. Germline-derived CDR1 and CDR2 are SGHTA and FQGNSA. V was clipped by 5 bases and J by 2 bases; unmatched bases: 4. CDR3 protein: CASSPGLAEQETQYF. In nucleotides, the CDR3 is TGTGCCAGCAGCCCGGGACTAGCGGAGCAAGAGACCCAGTACTTC.

V usage is TRBV23-1 and J usage is TRBJ2-5; tentatively, D is TRBD2 (5 bases). TRBV23-1 is reported as an ORF; its role is uncertain. Deletions cut 6 bases from V and 5 bases from J, with 13 bases between. The CDR3 totals 13 residues. As DNA, the CDR3 is TGCGCCAGCAGCCGCGGGCCCGGGGAGACCCAGTACTTC. Its translation is CASSRGPGETQYF.

This clone was seen a handful of times. The V and J genes are TRBV2 and TRBJ1-2; 7 bases map to TRBD1. CDR3 length: 14 residues. Germline assignment: CDR1 SNHLY and CDR2 FYNNEI. The V and J ends lost 5 bases and 4 bases, in that order; junction bases with no gene match: 7. DNA for the CDR3: TGTGCCAGCAGTCCCACGGGACAGTCCTATGGCTACACCTTC. It codes for CASSPTGQSYGYTF.

This clone was found a few times. V gene TRBV28 combines with J gene TRBJ2-7; 7 positions agree with TRBD1. The CDR3 is made up of 14 amino acids. Trimming at V came to 6 bases and at J to 2 bases, leaving 7 bases not matched to a gene. Germline values: CDR1 MDHEN, CDR2 SYDVKM. The CDR3 coding sequence is TGTGCCAGCAGGGACAGGTTCCCTCCCTACGAGCAGTACTTC. It encodes CASRDRFPPYEQYF. The whole variable domain, remainder taken from reference TRBV28 and TRBJ2-7, is DVKVTQSSRYLVKRTGEKVFLECVQDMDHENMFWYRQDPGLGLRLIYFSYDVKMKEKGDIPEGYSVSREKKERFSLILESASTNQTSMYLCASRDRFPPYEQYFGPGTRLTVT.

The chain combines TRBV28 with TRBJ1-1; TRBD1 agrees at 12 bases. Per germline, CDR1 MDHEN and CDR2 SYDVKM. The CDR3 is made up of 16 amino acids. Trimming removed 6 bases from V and 1 base from J; junction bases left unmatched: 6. CDR3 coding DNA: TGTGCCAGCAGCCCCGGGACAGGGGGCCGGAACACTGAAGCTTTCTTT. Translating gives CASSPGTGGRNTEAFF.

The J gene is TRBJ2-1, the V gene TRBV18; D call uncertain. The germline V and J ends were trimmed by 0 bases and 8 bases, with 8 bases remaining between them. Germline values: CDR1 KGHSH, CDR2 LQKENI. This CDR3 contains 13 residues. CDR3 nucleotides: TGTGCCAGCTCACCACCCGTGGGCCATGAGCAGTTCTTC. As protein: CASSPPVGHEQFF.

This clone was seen more than once but under ten times. The V call is TRBV7-9, the J call TRBJ2-1; D possibly corresponds to TRBD2 (5 bases). The germline V gene encodes CDR1 SEHNR and CDR2 FQNEAQ (reference sequence). With 5 bases removed from V and 9 bases from J, the gap between germline ends came to 20 bases. This CDR3 is built from 15 residues. The CDR3 protein is CASSAATLEGGEQFF. The CDR3 DNA sequence: TGTGCCAGCAGCGCGGCCACACTCGAAGGAGGTGAGCAGTTCTTC.

V and J are TRBV25-1 and TRBJ1-1; unclear D gene. V gave up 5 bases and J gave up 1 base, with 8 bases separating them. This CDR3 comprises 13 residues. Germline-derived CDR1 and CDR2 are MGHDK and SYGVNS. The CDR3 DNA follows: TGTGCCAGCAGTTTAGGGAGGAACACTGAAGCTTTCTTT. Protein sequence: CASSLGRNTEAFF. The whole variable domain, remainder taken from reference TRBV25-1 and TRBJ1-1, is EADIYQTPRYLVIGTGKKITLECSQTMGHDKMYWYQQDPGMELHLIHYSYGVNSTEKGDLSSESTVSRIRTEHFPLTLESARPSHTSQYLCASSLGRNTEAFFGQGTRLTVV.

The rearrangement links TRBV19 to TRBJ1-1; D call uncertain. Trimming shortened V by 7 bases and J by 1 base, and 10 bases separated the two germline ends. The CDR3 is 13 amino acids. The germline V gene has CDR1 LNHDA and CDR2 SQIVND (reference sequence). The CDR3 DNA is TGTGCCAGTATTCGTCCCGGGAACACTGAAGCTTTCTTT. It translates to CASIRPGNTEAFF.

Notes on this clone: Other DNA sequences in the sample encode the same CDR3. The gene calls are TRBV5-1 and TRBJ2-5; possible D gene TRBD2, 7 bases. The germline V gene encodes CDR1 SGHRS and CDR2 YFSETQ. CDR3 length equals 15 residues. V shed 0 bases and J shed 2 bases, with 11 bases lying between them. CDR3: CASSLAGEGQETQYF. CDR3 bases: TGCGCCAGCAGCTTGGCAGGGGAGGGACAAGAGACCCAGTACTTC.

The chain recombines TRBV30 with TRBJ2-2, with D maybe TRBD2 (6 bases). Trimming stripped 4 bases from V and 8 bases from J, with 20 bases between. Germline V gives CDR1 GTSNPN, CDR2 SVGIG (reference sequence). This CDR3 has 15 residues. The DNA of the CDR3 is TGTGCCTGGAAGTCCTCCCGGGGGTTAGCGGGGGAGCTGTTTTTT. Protein: CAWKSSRGLAGELFF.

V is TRBV5-1 and J is TRBJ2-1; 7 bases line up with TRBD1. The germline gives CDR1 SGHRS, CDR2 YFSETQ. Unmatched junction bases numbered 7, after V lost 4 bases and J lost 3 bases. The CDR3 covers 15 residues. CDR3 nucleotide sequence: TGCGCCAGCAGCGCTCGGGACAGTATCTACAATGAGCAGTTCTTC. It specifies CASSARDSIYNEQFF.

The chain uses TRBV30 and TRBJ2-4; D possibly corresponds to TRBD2 (5 bases). Germline CDR1 reads GTSNPN; CDR2 reads SVGIG (reference sequence). The CDR3 is 14 residues long. V lost 5 bases and J lost 2, with 13 bases in between. CDR3 sequence: CAWQRATPKNIQYF. CDR3 sequence (DNA): TGTGCCTGGCAGAGGGCCACGCCCAAAAACATTCAGTACTTC. Drawing the rest from reference TRBV30 and TRBJ2-4, the complete variable domain is SQTIHQWPATLVQPVGSPLSLECTVEGTSNPNLYWYRQAAGRGLQLLFYSVGIGQISSEVPQNLSASRPQDRQFILSSKKLLLSDSGFYLCAWQRATPKNIQYFGAGTRLSVL.

This clone was counted between two and nine times. The chain uses TRBV7-2 and TRBJ2-1, with 9 nucleotides matching TRBD2. The CDR3 loop spans 16 amino acids. J was trimmed by 4 bases and V by 2 bases; bases with no gene match: 6. Germline values: CDR1 SGHTA, CDR2 FQGNSA. This CDR3 is CASSLRGGRAYNEQFF. DNA for the CDR3: TGTGCCAGCAGCTTACGGGGCGGGAGGGCGTACAATGAGCAGTTCTTC.

This clone appeared a few times. V gene TRBV5-4 combines with J gene TRBJ2-7; 7 bases are shared with TRBD2. Looked up from germline, CDR1 is SGHNT and CDR2 is YYREEE (reference sequence). The trim removed 1 base at V and 5 bases at J, leaving 15 bases unmatched. This CDR3 is built from 17 residues. DNA of the CDR3: TGTGCCAGCAGCTTGTCACTACCCCGGGGTAGCGGGCACGAGCAGTACTTC. Translating gives CASSLSLPRGSGHEQYF.

J is TRBJ1-2 and V is TRBV28; no firm D call. This CDR3 is 15 amino acids long. Germline CDR1 MDHEN, CDR2 SYDVKM. Trimming shortened V by 6 bases and J by 1 base, and 15 bases separated the two germline ends. Here the CDR3 DNA reads TGTGCCAGCAGGTCCCCCGCCGCGGGTAACTATGGCTACACCTTC. Its protein product is CASRSPAAGNYGYTF.

There are a few counts of this clone. V is TRBV18 and J is TRBJ1-2; 7 bases are a match to TRBD1. The V and J ends lost 6 bases and 6 bases, in that order; junction bases with no gene match: 7. The CDR3 extends over 13 amino acids. Germline V gene lookup returns CDR1 KGHSH and CDR2 LQKENI. The CDR3 loop is CASSETGNDGYTF. The CDR3, as DNA: TGTGCCAGCTCCGAGACAGGGAATGATGGCTACACCTTC.

This sequence joins TRBV29-1 and TRBJ1-1; a possible D gene is TRBD1 (5 bases). Germline CDR1 SQVTM, CDR2 ANQGSEA. Between the trimmed V and J ends, which lost 3 bases and 4 bases, there was a span of 9 bases. This CDR3 is built from 12 residues. DNA for the CDR3: TGCAGCGTTGACAGGGATCGCACTGAAGCTTTCTTT. It encodes CSVDRDRTEAFF.

This clone was detected only a few times. CDR3 protein: CASSLPPVLEQYF. DNA for the CDR3: TGTGCCAGCAGTCTGCCCCCCGTACTCGAGCAGTACTTC. The chain is built from TRBV6-1 and TRBJ2-7; D is ambiguous. There are 13 residues in the CDR3. The germline V gene encodes CDR1 MNHNS and CDR2 SASEGT. Between the trimmed V and J ends, which lost 5 bases and 6 bases, there was a span of 14 bases.

V is TRBV27 and J is TRBJ2-1; TRBD2 agrees at 7 bases. The CDR3 runs 18 residues. The V and J ends lost 3 bases and 0 bases, in that order; junction bases with no gene match: 11. Germline V gives CDR1 MNHEY, CDR2 SMNVEV (reference sequence). Here the CDR3 DNA reads TGTGCCAGCAGTTTTGCGACTAGCTCCTTGAGCTCCTACAATGAGCAGTTCTTC. Protein sequence: CASSFATSSLSSYNEQFF.